This is a list of T cell receptor beta chains from one sample in a study of shared clonotypes between healthy human individuals. The method was immunoSEQ multiplex PCR; TCRdb's version includes in-frame clones alone and lacks a portion of them. The sample records 1,500,000 or so clones, 98% to 99% being singletons. The source material was naive CD4+ T cells sorted from blood. These receptor sequences come from a man aged 30 to 45 in good health. CDR3s include the opening cysteine and the closing phenylalanine or tryptophan.

J gene	V gene	CDR3 protein
TRBJ2-7	TRBV13	CASSLFGLGRSYEQYF
TRBJ1-5	TRBV29-1	CSVGDGDNQPQHF
TRBJ1-5	TRBV2	CASIGRPSSNQPQHF
TRBJ2-5	TRBV5-1	CASSLGRKETQYF
TRBJ2-7	TRBV7-9	CASSLYAGEYEQYF
TRBJ2-1	TRBV7-2	CASSSNYNEQFF
TRBJ2-7	TRBV7-2	CASSLGQNGYEQYF
TRBJ2-7	TRBV19	CASSIAGGDFTEQYF
TRBJ1-2	TRBV7-2	CASSLVRAGYGYTF
TRBJ2-7	TRBV18	CASGAQGSEQYF
TRBJ2-1	TRBV28	CASRTGGGDEQFF
TRBJ2-7	TRBV6-5	CASSYGDRSYEQYF
TRBJ1-2	TRBV6-1	CASRLAIGGYTF
TRBJ1-3	TRBV6-5	CASSYDATSYTIYF
TRBJ2-1	TRBV9	CASSVALMNEQFF